Listed below are T cell receptor beta chains from one sample, sequenced in a study of T-cell reconstitution after alpha-beta-depleted transplantation in children. TCRdb reanalysed the PCR reads using MiXCR and keeps one entry per CDR3 protein. The table shows roughly 200,000 distinct CDR3 sequences, with under 9.5% occurring only once. The source was PBMCs from the stem cell graft donor, collected from the stem cell graft. These receptors originate from a human donor who donated a stem cell graft to a child with acute lymphoblastic leukemia. The CDR3 runs from the conserved cysteine through the conserved F or W. Each record gives: D gene, V gene, clone size, J gene, CDR3 DNA, CDR3 protein. A D gene is named only where the DNA matches it firmly. Size tells how often a clone was seen (once, few, many) or the class of an expanded clone, and some rows leave it out.

-	TRBV25-1	many	TRBJ1-1	TGTGCCAGCAAAACGGGGAACACTGAAGCTTTCTTT	CASKTGNTEAFF
-	TRBV19	few	TRBJ2-6	TGTGCCAGTAGTATTCAATTGACTGGGGCCAACGTCCTGACTTTC	CASSIQLTGANVLTF
TRBD1	TRBV12-3/TRBV12-4	few	TRBJ1-4	TGTGCCAGCAGGGAAGCGGGACAGTTGTTTTTT	CASREAGQLFF
TRBD1	TRBV5-1	many	TRBJ1-4	TGCGCCAGCAGCCCAGGACAGGTCTCGCTCGGTGAAAAACTGTTTTTT	CASSPGQVSLGEKLFF
TRBD1	TRBV5-1	many	TRBJ2-3	TGCGCCAGCAGCCATGGAGAACCGGGACAGGGATTTACGCAGTATTTT	CASSHGEPGQGFTQYF
-	TRBV12-5	-	TRBJ2-1	TGTGCTAGTGGTTTGAGCGATGAGCAGTTCTTC	CASGLSDEQFF
-	TRBV2	many	TRBJ2-7	TGTGCCAGCAGTGAGGCCCAGGGCCCCTACGAGCAGTACTTC	CASSEAQGPYEQYF
-	TRBV20-1	-	TRBJ1-1	TGCAGTGCTAGCCCACTCCCAGTTTCGACTACCACCACTGAAGCTTTCTTT	CSASPLPVSTTTTEAFF
-	TRBV2	few	TRBJ1-1	TGTGCCAGCAGTGAAGCTAGGGTTCTGTTGAGGACTGAAGCTTTCTTT	CASSEARVLLRTEAFF
-	TRBV12-3/TRBV12-4	many	TRBJ2-7	TGTGCCAGCAGTTTAAGGATGACAGACAGCTCCTACGAGCAGTACTTC	CASSLRMTDSSYEQYF
TRBD2	TRBV7-9	-	TRBJ2-1	TGTGCCAGCAGCCACCCTCCTAGCGGGGGAGAGCAGTTCTTC	CASSHPPSGGEQFF
-	TRBV5-5	-	TRBJ1-2	TGTGCCAGCAGCTTGGGGCCGGGAGCTAACTATGGCTACACCTTC	CASSLGPGANYGYTF
-	TRBV28	-	TRBJ1-5	TGTGCCAGCAGTTTAATCCCACAGGGAGGGAATCAGCCCCAGCATTTT	CASSLIPQGGNQPQHF
-	TRBV20-1	-	TRBJ1-2	TGCAGTGCCCTGAGAGCTCTGCTGACAACCTTC	CSALRALLTTF
-	TRBV2	few	TRBJ1-1	TGTGCCAGCAGTGAATTTGTTGGGGGAACGACTGAAGCTTTCTTT	CASSEFVGGTTEAFF
-	TRBV5-1	many	TRBJ1-2	TGCGCCAGCAGCTTGGTTTCCCCCGGAAGACGCGACGGCTACACCTTC	CASSLVSPGRRDGYTF
-	TRBV11-2	-	TRBJ2-7	TGTGCCAGCAGCTTAGATCGCCCGGGATCCTACGAGCAGTACTTC	CASSLDRPGSYEQYF
-	TRBV3-1	many	TRBJ2-3	TGTGCCAGCAGCCAAGGGAGGGATACGCAGTATTTT	CASSQGRDTQYF
-	TRBV5-6	many	TRBJ1-4	TGTGCCAGCAGGTTGGCTGGCTCAACTAATGAAAAACTGTTTTTT	CASRLAGSTNEKLFF
TRBD1	TRBV12-3/TRBV12-4	many	TRBJ2-3	TGTGCCAGCAGTTCGCGACCGGGACAGGGTGAAACAGATACGCAGTATTTT	CASSSRPGQGETDTQYF
-	TRBV5-1	few	TRBJ2-7	TGCGCCAGTGGCTTGGGTCTCGGCTACGAGCAGTACTTC	CASGLGLGYEQYF
-	TRBV2	-	TRBJ1-1	TGTGCCAGCAGTGAAGGATGGGAAGACACTGAAGCTTTCTTT	CASSEGWEDTEAFF
-	TRBV14	few	TRBJ1-1	TGTGCCAGCAGCCAAGATCGAGGGGGAGAGATGAACACTGAAGCTTTCTTT	CASSQDRGGEMNTEAFF
-	TRBV12-3/TRBV12-4	many	TRBJ2-2	-	CASTPPGQFGAGELFF
-	TRBV5-1	few	TRBJ2-7	TGCGCCAGCAGCTTGGGGGCTAACGAGCAGTACTTC	CASSLGANEQYF
-	TRBV5-1	many	TRBJ1-3	TGCGCCAGCAGCTTAACTAAGAGGGCGCTCTCTGGAAACACCATATATTTT	CASSLTKRALSGNTIYF
-	TRBV5-6	few	TRBJ2-2	TGTGCCAGCAGCTTGGGCCAGAAAAAGAACACCGGGGAGCTGTTTTTT	CASSLGQKKNTGELFF
TRBD1	TRBV7-9	-	TRBJ1-5	TGTGCCAGCAGCGAAGGAGGGACAGGGGTCGGCAATCAGCCCCAGCATTTT	CASSEGGTGVGNQPQHF
-	TRBV27	few	TRBJ1-4	TGTGCCAGCAGTTTACAGGGCCTTTATAATGAAAAACTGTTTTTT	CASSLQGLYNEKLFF
-	TRBV5-1	many	TRBJ2-7	TGCGCCAGCAGCTTACTATGGGGGGTGACGACCTACGAGCAGTACTTC	CASSLLWGVTTYEQYF
TRBD2	TRBV10-3	-	TRBJ2-5	TGTGCCATCAGTGAGTCGACTAGCGGTGACGAGACCCAGTACTTC	CAISESTSGDETQYF
-	TRBV12-3/TRBV12-4	-	TRBJ2-3	TGTGCCAGCACCCTCCTGGGCGATACGCAGTATTTT	CASTLLGDTQYF
-	TRBV6-2/TRBV6-3	-	TRBJ2-1	TGTGCCAGCAGTTACTCGATCAGGGTTCAGTCCTACAATGAGCAGTTCTTC	CASSYSIRVQSYNEQFF
-	TRBV20-1	-	TRBJ1-6	TGCAGTGCTAGCCCATTAAGGGGCTCCTATAATTCACCCCTCCACTTT	CSASPLRGSYNSPLHF
TRBD1	TRBV10-2	-	TRBJ2-3	TGCGCCAGCAGTGTAGGGGGCGCAGATACGCAGTATTTT	CASSVGGADTQYF
-	TRBV12-3/TRBV12-4	many	TRBJ1-6	TGTGCCAGCAGTCCCCGAATTATATCCTATAATTCACCCCTCCACTTT	CASSPRIISYNSPLHF
-	TRBV6-1	few	TRBJ1-5	TGTGCCAGCAGTGAAGCGCTTCGGACGGTTAAATATAGCAATCAGCCCCAGCATTTT	CASSEALRTVKYSNQPQHF
TRBD1	TRBV7-8	-	TRBJ2-2	TGTGCCAGCAGCGTCCAGGGGGCTGGCGGGGAGCTGTTTTTT	CASSVQGAGGELFF
-	TRBV2	many	TRBJ1-1	TGTGCCAGCAGTAATGGCCTCCCGGGACAACTCACGGCTTTCTTT	CASSNGLPGQLTAFF
TRBD1	TRBV5-1	few	TRBJ1-1	TGCGCCAGCAGCTGGACAGGGGGCTTGGACACTGAAGCTTTCTTT	CASSWTGGLDTEAFF
-	TRBV29-1	-	TRBJ2-1	TGCAGCGTGAGGGGAAGGTGGGATTCCTTCTACAATGAGCAGTTCTTC	CSVRGRWDSFYNEQFF
-	TRBV19	-	TRBJ1-1	TGTGCCAGTAGTACCTCGACAGCGAACACTGAAGCTTTCTTT	CASSTSTANTEAFF
-	TRBV5-5	many	TRBJ1-5	TGTGCCAGCAGCTTGCAGGGAGCAAAGCCCCAGCATTTT	CASSLQGAKPQHF
-	TRBV12-3/TRBV12-4	few	TRBJ1-2	TGTGCCAGCAGCTTTGCTGGGGGGATTGATGGCTACACCTTC	CASSFAGGIDGYTF
-	TRBV20-1	many	TRBJ2-7	TGCAGTGCTGAGTCGGCCTCCCTGGGCTCCTACGAGCAGTACTTC	CSAESASLGSYEQYF
-	TRBV3-1	many	TRBJ2-3	TGTGCCAGCAGCCCCGCTAGCACAGATACGCAGTATTTT	CASSPASTDTQYF
TRBD2	TRBV7-2	-	TRBJ2-3	TGTGCCAGCAGCCGTTCTAGCGGGGTCACAGATACGCAGTATTTT	CASSRSSGVTDTQYF